This entry concerns a single T cell receptor beta chain. Its specificity is not known. These data originate in a study of stem cell transplantation in POMP-related autoinflammatory disease. For the study at large: Defective thymoproteasomes were hypothesized to impair CD8+ T-cell positive selection. Pre-transplant patients had naive-skewed CD4+ T cells and few CD8+ T cells. Findings and caveats of the study: Across all analyzed T-cell subsets, patients with PRAID tended toward reduced diversity and increased clonality. Unique TRB V-J gene pairings were limited in number in patients with PRAID.

The germline gives CDR1 SGHTA, CDR2 FQGTGA. V was clipped by 5 bases and J by 6 bases; unmatched bases: 1. There are 13 residues in the CDR3. Here immunoSEQ multiplex PCR was the method, and the copy in TCRdb shows in-frame clones only, minus some. The repertoire holds over 9,500 clones, with around nine tenths as singletons. PRAID featured prominent immunodeficiency. The chain is built from TRBV7-3 and TRBJ2-3, with 11 bases lining up with TRBD2. The sequence was obtained from a human donor with POMP-related autoinflammation and immune dysregulation (PRAID). Sample: CD8+ T cells from PBMCs, taken before stem cell transplantation. CDR3 sequence: CASSRTSGDTQYF. In nucleotides, the CDR3 is TGTGCCAGCAGCCGGACTAGCGGGGATACGCAGTATTTT.